This T cell receptor (beta chain) was identified in a study of T-cell reconstitution after alpha-beta-depleted transplantation in children. TCRbeta library construction was performed incorporating unique molecular identifiers. TCRdb re-analysed the PCR reads in MiXCR, keeping a single row per CDR3 protein. The top ten hold roughly 3.3% of the sample, which has about 540,000 distinct CDR3 sequences, around 16% seen once. Trimming cost V 3 bases and J 11 bases, with 13 bases left between them. This CDR3 is 12 amino acids long. The TCR was taken from a human donor who donated a stem cell graft to a child with acute lymphoblastic leukemia. The sample was PBMCs from the stem cell graft donor, taken from the stem cell graft. V and J are TRBV12-3 or TRBV12-4 and TRBJ1-1; a possible D gene is TRBD1 (6 bases). CDR3 DNA sequence: TGTGCCAGCAGTTTGGGGGCAGGGTTGGCTTTCTTT. Amino acid sequence: CASSLGAGLAFF.